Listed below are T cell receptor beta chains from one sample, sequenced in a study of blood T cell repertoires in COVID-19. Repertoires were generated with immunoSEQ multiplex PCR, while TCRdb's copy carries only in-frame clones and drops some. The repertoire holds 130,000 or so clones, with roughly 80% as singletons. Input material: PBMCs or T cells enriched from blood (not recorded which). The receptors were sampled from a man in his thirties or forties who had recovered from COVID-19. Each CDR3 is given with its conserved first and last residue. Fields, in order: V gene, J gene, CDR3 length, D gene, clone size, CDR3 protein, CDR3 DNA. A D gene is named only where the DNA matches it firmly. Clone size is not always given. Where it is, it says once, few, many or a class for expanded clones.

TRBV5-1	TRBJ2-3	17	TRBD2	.	CASSLAMGLAGVDTQYF	TGCGCCAGCAGCTTGGCCATGGGACTAGCGGGAGTAGATACGCAGTATTTT
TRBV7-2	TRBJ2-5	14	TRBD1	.	CASRRTGTQETQYF	TGTGCCAGCAGGCGGACAGGGACACAAGAGACCCAGTACTTC
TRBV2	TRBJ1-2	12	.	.	CASSDRGYGYTF	TGTGCCAGCAGTGACAGGGGCTATGGCTACACCTTC
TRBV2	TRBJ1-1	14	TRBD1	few	CASSGGQVNTEAFF	TGTGCCAGCAGTGGAGGACAGGTGAACACTGAAGCTTTCTTT
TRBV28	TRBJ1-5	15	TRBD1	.	CASSVTGGFNQPQHF	TGTGCCAGCAGTGTGACAGGGGGCTTCAATCAGCCCCAGCATTTT
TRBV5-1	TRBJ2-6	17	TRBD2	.	CASSPTSGSGGANVLTF	TGCGCCAGCAGCCCGACTAGCGGGAGTGGCGGGGCCAACGTCCTGACTTTC
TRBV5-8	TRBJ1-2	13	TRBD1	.	CASSRTGNYGYTF	TGTGCCAGCAGCAGGACAGGGAACTATGGCTACACCTTC
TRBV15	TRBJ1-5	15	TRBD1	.	CATSGGQASNQPQHF	TGTGCCACCAGCGGTGGACAGGCGAGCAATCAGCCCCAGCATTTT
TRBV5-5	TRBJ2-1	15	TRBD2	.	CASSRGLAANNEQFF	TGTGCCAGCAGTCGCGGACTAGCGGCAAACAATGAGCAGTTCTTC
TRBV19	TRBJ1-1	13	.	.	CASRPTGFTEAFF	TGTGCCAGTAGGCCCACGGGGTTCACTGAAGCTTTCTTT
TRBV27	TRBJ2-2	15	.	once	CASSPYRQVGGELFF	TGTGCCAGCAGTCCATATCGACAGGTTGGCGGGGAGCTGTTTTTT
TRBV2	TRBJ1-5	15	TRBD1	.	CASSEGTGGNQPQHF	TGTGCCAGCAGTGAAGGGACAGGGGGCAATCAGCCCCAGCATTTT
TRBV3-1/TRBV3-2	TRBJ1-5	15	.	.	CASSQDLGGEQPQHF	TGTGCCAGCAGCCAAGATCTCGGCGGGGAGCAGCCCCAGCATTTT
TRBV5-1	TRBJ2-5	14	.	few	CASSLAPWEKTQYF	TGCGCCAGCAGCTTGGCCCCCTGGGAGAAGACCCAGTACTTC
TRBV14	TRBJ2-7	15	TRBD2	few	CASSLTSGSIHEQYF	TGTGCCAGCAGCCTAACTAGCGGGAGTATCCACGAGCAGTACTTC
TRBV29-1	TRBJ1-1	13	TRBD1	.	CSGTGTGLTEAFF	TGCAGCGGGACCGGGACAGGTCTCACTGAAGCTTTCTTT
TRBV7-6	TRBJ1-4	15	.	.	CASSLGQPTGEKLFF	TGTGCCAGCAGCTTAGGCCAACCTACAGGTGAAAAACTGTTTTTT
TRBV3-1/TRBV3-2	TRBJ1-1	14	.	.	CASSQGQGGNEAFF	TGTGCCAGCAGCCAAGGGCAGGGTGGTAATGAAGCTTTCTTT
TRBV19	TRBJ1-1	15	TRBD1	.	CATRGLQGLNTEAFF	TGTGCCACTAGGGGATTACAGGGGCTGAACACTGAAGCTTTCTTT
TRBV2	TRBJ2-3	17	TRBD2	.	CASTPKGLAGGHDTQYF	TGTGCCAGCACCCCCAAGGGACTAGCGGGGGGGCATGATACGCAGTATTTT
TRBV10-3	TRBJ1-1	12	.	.	CAISDRGTEAFF	TGTGCCATCAGTGACAGGGGCACTGAAGCTTTCTTT
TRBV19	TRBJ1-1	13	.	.	CASSPQANTEAFF	TGTGCCAGTAGTCCGCAGGCCAACACTGAAGCTTTCTTT
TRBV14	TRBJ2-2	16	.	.	CASSPLSSIEYGELFF	TGTGCCAGCAGCCCGCTTTCTTCCATCGAGTACGGGGAGCTGTTTTTT
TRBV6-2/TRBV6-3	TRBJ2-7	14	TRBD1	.	CASSTLDRGHEQYF	TGTGCCAGCAGTACACTCGACAGGGGGCACGAGCAGTACTTC
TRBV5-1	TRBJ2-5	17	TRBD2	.	CASSLYASGTPQETQYF	TGCGCCAGCAGCTTGTACGCTAGCGGGACTCCCCAAGAGACCCAGTACTTC
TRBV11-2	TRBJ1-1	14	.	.	CASSPVNGSPEAFF	TGTGCCAGCAGCCCTGTAAATGGGAGCCCTGAAGCTTTCTTT
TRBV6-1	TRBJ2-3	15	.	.	CASSEIGKNTDTQYF	TGTGCCAGCAGTGAAATTGGCAAGAACACAGATACGCAGTATTTT
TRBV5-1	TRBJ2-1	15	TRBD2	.	CASSLLTSGDNEQFF	TGCGCCAGCAGCTTACTGACTAGCGGGGACAATGAGCAGTTCTTC
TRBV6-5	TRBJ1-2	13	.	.	CASSYSEGGGYTF	TGTGCCAGCAGTTACTCTGAGGGGGGGGGCTACACCTTC
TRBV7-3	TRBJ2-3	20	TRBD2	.	CASSLTSWPGLAGDTDTQYF	TGTGCCAGCAGCTTAACGTCCTGGCCGGGACTAGCGGGGGACACAGATACGCAGTATTTT
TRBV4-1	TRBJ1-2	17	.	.	CASSQWGGVWTFYGYTF	TGCGCCAGCAGCCAGTGGGGAGGTGTATGGACTTTCTATGGCTACACCTTC
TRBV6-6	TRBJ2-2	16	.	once	CASSKTGLSNTGELFF	TGTGCCAGCAGTAAAACAGGACTATCGAACACCGGGGAGCTGTTTTTT
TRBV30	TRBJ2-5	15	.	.	CAWSVRRRDAGTQYF	TGTGCCTGGAGTGTACGGAGACGGGATGCGGGGACCCAGTACTTC
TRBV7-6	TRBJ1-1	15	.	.	CASSLEPTITTEAFF	TGTGCCAGCAGCTTAGAACCCACTATTACAACTGAAGCTTTCTTT
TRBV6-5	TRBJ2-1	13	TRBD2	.	CASCLAGGNEQFF	TGTGCCAGCTGTCTAGCGGGAGGGAATGAGCAGTTCTTC
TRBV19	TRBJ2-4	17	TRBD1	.	CASSIQGASVQPHIQYF	TGTGCCAGTAGTATACAGGGGGCGTCAGTTCAGCCTCACATTCAGTACTTC
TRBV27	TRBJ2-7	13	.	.	CASSLTADYEQYF	TGTGCCAGCAGTTTAACAGCAGACTACGAGCAGTACTTC